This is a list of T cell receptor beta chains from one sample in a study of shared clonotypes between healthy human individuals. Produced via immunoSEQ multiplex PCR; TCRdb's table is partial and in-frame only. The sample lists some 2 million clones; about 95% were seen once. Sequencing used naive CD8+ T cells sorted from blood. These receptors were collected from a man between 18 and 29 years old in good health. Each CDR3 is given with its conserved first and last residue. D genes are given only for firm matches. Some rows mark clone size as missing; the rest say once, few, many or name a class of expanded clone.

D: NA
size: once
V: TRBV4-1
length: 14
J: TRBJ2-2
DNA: TGCGCCAGCAGCCTGCGGTCAGTCACCGGGGAGCTGTTTTTT
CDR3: CASSLRSVTGELFF

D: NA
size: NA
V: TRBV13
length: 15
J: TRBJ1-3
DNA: TGTGCCAGCAGCCCCTACTCCAGCTCTGGAAACACCATATATTTT
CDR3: CASSPYSSSGNTIYF

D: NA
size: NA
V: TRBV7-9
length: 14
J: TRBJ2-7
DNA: TGTGCCAGCAGCCCAGCGACAGGAACCTACGAGCAGTACTTC
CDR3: CASSPATGTYEQYF

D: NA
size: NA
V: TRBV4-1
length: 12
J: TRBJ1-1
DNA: TGCGCCAGCAGCCACCGGAACACTGAAGCTTTCTTT
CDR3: CASSHRNTEAFF

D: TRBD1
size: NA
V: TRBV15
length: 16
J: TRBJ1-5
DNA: TGTGCCACCAGCAGCTCGCGGGGACAGGGGAATCAGCCCCAGCATTTT
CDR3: CATSSSRGQGNQPQHF

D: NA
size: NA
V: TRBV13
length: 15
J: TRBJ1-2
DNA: TGTGCCAGCAGCTCCGTTGGGGGGGCTATCTATGGCTACACCTTC
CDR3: CASSSVGGAIYGYTF

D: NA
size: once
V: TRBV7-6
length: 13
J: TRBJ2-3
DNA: TGTGCCAGCAGCTTGGGACACACAGATACGCAGTATTTT
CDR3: CASSLGHTDTQYF

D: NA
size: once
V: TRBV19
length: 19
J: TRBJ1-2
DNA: TGTGCCAGTAGTAAGGCCCCTCCGGGCCGACCCGACCCTTTTCATGGCTACACCTTC
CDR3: CASSKAPPGRPDPFHGYTF

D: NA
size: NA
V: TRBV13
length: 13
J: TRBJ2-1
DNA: TGTGCCAGCAGCCCGAAAGGGGGGGTAGACCAGTTCTTC
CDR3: CASSPKGGVDQFF

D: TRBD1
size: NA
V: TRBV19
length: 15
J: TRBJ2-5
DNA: TGTGCCAGTACCCTAATAGGTAGGGACAGGGGATTCCAGTACTTC
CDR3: CASTLIGRDRGFQYF

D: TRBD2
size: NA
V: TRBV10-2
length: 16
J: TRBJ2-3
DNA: TGCGCCAGCAGTGATTGGGCTAGCGGGACCACAGATACGCAGTATTTT
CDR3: CASSDWASGTTDTQYF

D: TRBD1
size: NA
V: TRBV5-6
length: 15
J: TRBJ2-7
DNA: TGTGCCAGCAGCCTTGGGACAGGCCTGTTCTACGAGCAGTACTTC
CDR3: CASSLGTGLFYEQYF

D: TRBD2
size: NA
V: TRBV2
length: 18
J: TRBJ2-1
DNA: TGTGCCAGCAGTGAAGGTCGAGCGGGAGCGTTCGTTTTGGATGAGCAGTTCTTC
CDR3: CASSEGRAGAFVLDEQFF

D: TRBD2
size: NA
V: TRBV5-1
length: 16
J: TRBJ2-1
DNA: TGCGCCAGCAGTAGACTAGCGGGAGGGCCCCACAATGAGCAGTTCTTC
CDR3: CASSRLAGGPHNEQFF

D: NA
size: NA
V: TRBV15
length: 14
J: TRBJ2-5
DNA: TGTGCCACCAGCAGAACCACCGTGGGGGAGACCCAGTACTTC
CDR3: CATSRTTVGETQYF

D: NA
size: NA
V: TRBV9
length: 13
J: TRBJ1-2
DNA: TGTGCCAGCAGCCCACGTCTTGACTATGGCTACACCTTC
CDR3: CASSPRLDYGYTF

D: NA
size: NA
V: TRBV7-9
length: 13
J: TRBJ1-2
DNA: TGTGCCAGCAGTTCGGGGGGTACCTATGGCTACACCTTC
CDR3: CASSSGGTYGYTF

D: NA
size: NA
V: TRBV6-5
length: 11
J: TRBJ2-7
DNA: TGTGCCAGCACCCTCGGGGGCGAGCAGTACTTC
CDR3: CASTLGGEQYF

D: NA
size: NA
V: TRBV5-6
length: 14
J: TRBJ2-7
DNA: TGTGCCAGCAGCTCGGGACTGAAACTCTACGAGCAGTACTTC
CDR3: CASSSGLKLYEQYF

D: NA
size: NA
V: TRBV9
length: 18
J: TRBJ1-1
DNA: TGTGCCAGCACCAGCGTAATCGGAATGGGACCGATGAACACTGAAGCTTTCTTT
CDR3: CASTSVIGMGPMNTEAFF

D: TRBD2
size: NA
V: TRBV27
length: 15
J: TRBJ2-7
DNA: TGTGCCAGCAGTTTCCTAGCGGGAGTTACTTACGAGCAGTACTTC
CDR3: CASSFLAGVTYEQYF

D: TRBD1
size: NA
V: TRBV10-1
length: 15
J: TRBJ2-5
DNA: TGCGCCAGCAGTGGGACAGGGGATATCCAAGAGACCCAGTACTTC
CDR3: CASSGTGDIQETQYF

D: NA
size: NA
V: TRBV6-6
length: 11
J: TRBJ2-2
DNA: TGTGCCAGCAGCCTTACCGGGGAGCTGTTTTTT
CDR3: CASSLTGELFF

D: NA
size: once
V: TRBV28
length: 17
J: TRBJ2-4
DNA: TGTGCCAGCAGTTTTTTCGGACTCACGTTAGCCAAAAACATTCAGTACTTC
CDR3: CASSFFGLTLAKNIQYF

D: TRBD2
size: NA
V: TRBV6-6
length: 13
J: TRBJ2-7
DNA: TGTGCCAGCAGTACGGGGGGTTCCTACGAGCAGTACTTC
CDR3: CASSTGGSYEQYF

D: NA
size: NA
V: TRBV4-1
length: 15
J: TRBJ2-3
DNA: TGCGCCAGCAGCCAAGTTGGGGTCAGCACAGATACGCAGTATTTT
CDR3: CASSQVGVSTDTQYF

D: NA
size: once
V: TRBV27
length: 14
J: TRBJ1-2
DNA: TGTGCCAGCAGTTCATACGGACAGATCTATGGCTACACCTTC
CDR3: CASSSYGQIYGYTF

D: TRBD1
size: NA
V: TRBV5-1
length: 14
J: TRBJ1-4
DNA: TGCGCCAGCAGCTTCGACAGGGGAAATGAAAAACTGTTTTTT
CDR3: CASSFDRGNEKLFF

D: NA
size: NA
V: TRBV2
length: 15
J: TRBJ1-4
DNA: TGTGCCGGAGACGGGCCGGAGGGAATGAGTGAAAAACTGTTTTTT
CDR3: CAGDGPEGMSEKLFF

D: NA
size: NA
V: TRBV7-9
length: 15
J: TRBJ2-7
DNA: TGTGCCAGCAGCTTAGCGGGTGACAGAACCTACGAGCAGTACTTC
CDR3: CASSLAGDRTYEQYF

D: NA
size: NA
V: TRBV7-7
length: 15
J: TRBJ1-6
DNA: TGTGCTAGCAGCCTCTCCCGTGACTTTAATTCACCCCTCCACTTT
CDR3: CASSLSRDFNSPLHF

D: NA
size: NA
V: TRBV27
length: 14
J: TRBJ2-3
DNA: TGTGCCAGCAGTCCAGCCCTGGGCACAGATACGCAGTATTTT
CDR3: CASSPALGTDTQYF

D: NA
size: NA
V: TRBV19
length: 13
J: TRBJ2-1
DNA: TGTGCCAGTAGTATAGGCGGGTACAATGAGCAGTTCTTC
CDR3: CASSIGGYNEQFF

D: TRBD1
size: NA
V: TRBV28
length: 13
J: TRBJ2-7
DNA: TGTGCCAGCAGTTGGGACAGAACCTACGGGCAGTACTTC
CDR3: CASSWDRTYGQYF

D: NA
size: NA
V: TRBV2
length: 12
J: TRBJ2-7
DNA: TGTGCCAGCAGTGATGGGGCCCGCGAGCAGTACTTC
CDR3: CASSDGAREQYF